In this sample, the clone carrying this TCR beta chain turned up a few times. Under the authors' procedure: Reference gene primer amplification in the assay estimated nucleated cell counts. Some clones are missing from TCRdb's copy, which holds only in-frame ones; the method was immunoSEQ multiplex PCR. V, J and clone size are taken as reported in that table, and D and trimming were inferred from the DNA itself. The top ten clones hold about 6.9% of a sample with some 66,000 clones, 82% of them seen once. This specimen belongs to a study of blood T cell repertoires in COVID-19. About the research overall: Both acute and convalescent COVID-19 samples were obtained from the United States, Italy and Spain. T cells, B-cell-depleted T cells, or PBMCs supplied cDNA or gDNA.

CDR1 is LNHDA and CDR2 is SQIVND in the germline V gene (reference sequence). This CDR3 comprises 18 residues. V dropped 2 bases and J dropped 7; count of bases not matched to a gene: 15. The chain has TRBV19 and TRBJ1-5, with 9 bases that match TRBD1. This receptor was identified in a man in his fifties or sixties with acute or convalescent COVID-19. What was sequenced was peripheral blood. The chain's CDR3 is CASSIRGQGVEMWQPQHF. CDR3 coding DNA: TGTGCCAGTAGTATAAGGGGACAGGGTGTCGAGATGTGGCAGCCCCAGCATTTT.